The 24 T cell receptor beta chains below all came from one sample that was sequenced in a study of T cell responses to AZD1222 COVID-19 vaccine. Data came from immunoSEQ multiplex PCR; TCRdb stores just in-frame clones and leaves some out. The table records over 120,000 clones, roughly 94% of them present only once. The specimen was peripheral blood, collected on day 0 of AZD1222 vaccination. Source of these receptors: an adult in good health.

This rearrangement joins TRBV5-6 to TRBJ2-7; 9 positions match TRBD1. Germline lookup yields CDR1 SGHDT and CDR2 YYEEEE. With V trimmed by 4 bases and J by 6 bases, 8 bases remained unmatched. This CDR3 has 14 residues. CDR3 residues: CASSPRDRVVEQYF. In DNA, the CDR3 is TGTGCCAGCAGCCCCCGGGACAGGGTGGTCGAGCAGTACTTC.

The gene calls are TRBV4-1 and TRBJ2-7; 10 bases map to TRBD1. The CDR3 sequence is 17 residues long. CDR1 and CDR2 from the germline V gene are MGHRA and YSYEKL. V lost 0 bases, J lost 3 bases, and 8 bases stayed unmatched. CDR3 nucleotides: TGCGCCAGCAGCCAAGATCCGGGTGGGACAGGGGTCTACGAGCAGTACTTC. This translates into CASSQDPGGTGVYEQYF.

The chain links TRBV12-3 or TRBV12-4 to TRBJ1-1; maybe TRBD1 (6 bases). V was trimmed by 3 bases and J by 1 base, leaving 6 bases between them. The CDR3 has 13 amino acids. The DNA for the CDR3 is TGTGCCAGCAGTTTGGGGGCGAACACTGAAGCTTTCTTT. Its protein is CASSLGANTEAFF.

The chain couples TRBV24-1 to TRBJ2-2; a possible D gene is TRBD1 (6 bases). Germline-derived CDR1 and CDR2 are KGHDR and SFDVKD. Trimming shortened V by 2 bases and J by 6 bases, and 12 bases separated the two germline ends. The CDR3 runs to 15 residues. The CDR3 loop is CATSDSTRGSGELFF. In DNA, the CDR3 is TGTGCCACCAGTGATTCGACCAGGGGATCCGGGGAGCTGTTTTTT.

The chain is built from TRBV19 and TRBJ1-3; D remains unclear. V lost 3 bases and J 1 base, leaving 10 bases between the germline ends. Germline lookup yields CDR1 LNHDA and CDR2 SQIVND (reference sequence). CDR3 length: 15 residues. Here the CDR3 reads CASSMNGPSGNTIYF. For the CDR3, the DNA is TGTGCCAGTAGTATGAACGGACCTTCTGGAAACACCATATATTTT.

This chain connects TRBV13 to TRBJ2-7; D is ambiguous. The CDR3 is 17 residues long. Per germline, CDR1 PRHDT and CDR2 FYEKMQ (reference sequence). The V end was cut by 5 bases, the J end by 0 bases, with 20 bases between. The CDR3 protein is CASSSAKLPTNSYEQYF. The CDR3, as DNA: TGTGCCAGCAGCAGCGCGAAACTTCCAACAAACTCCTACGAGCAGTACTTC.

The V gene is TRBV19, the J gene TRBJ1-5; tentative D call: TRBD1 (5 bases). The CDR3 has 13 amino acids. The V end lost 9 bases, the J end lost 6 bases, and 15 bases lay between the germline ends. The V gene's germline CDR1 is LNHDA and CDR2 SQIVND (reference sequence). The CDR3 DNA reads as TGTGCCAGCTTTGCGGGGGGGAGTCAGCCCCAGCATTTT. Its translation is CASFAGGSQPQHF.

The rearrangement joins TRBV4-2 to TRBJ1-5; a possible D gene is TRBD1 (5 bases). CDR3 length: 16 amino acids. Germline V gene sequence: CDR1 LGHNA, CDR2 YNFKEQ. The V gene lost 4 bases and the J gene lost 4 bases, with 17 bases spanning the gap. CDR3 loop: CASSLTPETENQPQHF. CDR3 bases: TGTGCCAGCAGCCTAACTCCCGAGACAGAGAATCAGCCCCAGCATTTT.

The chain joins TRBV28 to TRBJ1-5; D is possibly TRBD1 (5 bases). Germline V gives CDR1 MDHEN, CDR2 SYDVKM. This CDR3 contains 15 residues. V lost 7 bases and J lost 4, with 17 bases in between. The CDR3 DNA reads TGTGCCAGCATGGGGCAGGGAAGATGGAATCAGCCCCAGCATTTT. Encoded protein: CASMGQGRWNQPQHF.

The chain is built from TRBV6-2 or TRBV6-3 and TRBJ1-2, with 10 bases lining up with TRBD1. Germline CDR1 reads MNHEY; CDR2 reads SVGEGT. The CDR3 spans 14 residues. V shed 2 bases and J 8 bases; nucleotides not matched to a gene: 5. CDR3 amino acids: CASSYSRTGGGYTF. CDR3 DNA sequence: TGTGCCAGCAGTTACAGCCGGACAGGGGGAGGCTACACCTTC.

V is TRBV4-1 and J is TRBJ2-4; 9 nucleotides agree with TRBD1. This CDR3 has 17 amino acids. CDR1 is MGHRA and CDR2 is YSYEKL in the germline V gene. V lost 1 base to trimming and J lost 3 bases; unmatched junction nucleotides: 7. DNA for the CDR3: TGCGCCAGCAGCCAAGGGGGGACAGGGTATGACAAAAACATTCAGTACTTC. Translated, it gives CASSQGGTGYDKNIQYF.

V and J are TRBV21-1 and TRBJ1-6; TRBD1 was called by the table and not checked on the DNA. TRBV21-1 is a pseudogene locus. This CDR3 is built from 15 residues. In DNA form, the CDR3 reads TGTGCCAGCAGCAGCGGACAAGGAGAGGTGACGCCCCTCCACTTT. Its protein is CASSSGQGEVTPLHF.

This chain joins TRBV5-1 and TRBJ1-6; D might be TRBD1 (5 bases). Germline assignment: CDR1 SGHRS and CDR2 YFSETQ. The V end lost 4 bases, the J end lost 0 bases, and 11 bases lay between the germline ends. This CDR3 contains 16 residues. CDR3 in amino acids: CASSPGGGSYNSPLHF. Here the CDR3 DNA reads TGCGCCAGCAGCCCGGGGGGGGGCTCCTATAATTCACCCCTCCACTTT. Looking up the rest from reference TRBV5-1 and TRBJ1-6 gives the full variable domain: KAGVTQTPRYLIKTRGQQVTLSCSPISGHRSVSWYQQTPGQGLQFLFEYFSETQRNKGNFPGRFSGRQFSNSRSEMNVSTLELGDSALYLCASSPGGGSYNSPLHFGNGTRLTVT.

V and J are TRBV19 and TRBJ2-7; no clear D gene. V shed 1 base and J shed 3 bases, with 16 bases lying between them. This CDR3 is 16 amino acids long. CDR1 LNHDA and CDR2 SQIVND come from the germline V gene (reference sequence). The CDR3 DNA sequence: TGTGCCAGTAGTATAGGGTTTCCGGACGGTGGCTACGAGCAGTACTTC. Translation: CASSIGFPDGGYEQYF.

The CDR3 region has the DNA TGTGCCAGCAGTCGACAGAATTCACCCCTCCACTTT. Protein sequence: CASSRQNSPLHF. The chain has TRBV2 and TRBJ1-6; tentatively, D is TRBD1 (5 bases). Germline loops: CDR1 SNHLY, CDR2 FYNNEI. V gave up 5 bases and J gave up 7 bases, with 6 bases separating them. The CDR3 contains 12 residues.

The CDR3 spells CASSPLGGHSGNTIYF. The CDR3 nucleotides read TGTGCCAGCAGTCCCCTAGGGGGGCACTCTGGAAACACCATATATTTT. The J gene is TRBJ1-3, the V gene TRBV25-1, with TRBD1 as a possible D gene (6 bases). CDR1 and CDR2 (germline): MGHDK, SYGVNS. V lost 5 bases and J lost 0, with 14 bases in between. The CDR3 spans 16 residues.

The CDR3 nucleotides read TGCGCCAGCAGCATGGACAGGGTGGGCTATGGCTACACCTTC. Its protein product is CASSMDRVGYGYTF. The chain combines TRBV5-1 with TRBJ1-2; 8 positions agree with TRBD1. The CDR3 is made up of 14 amino acids. Germline CDR1 SGHRS, CDR2 YFSETQ. The V segment lost 4 bases and the J segment 4 bases; nucleotides outside the gene matches: 6.

This clone was detected a few times. The J gene is TRBJ2-7, the V gene TRBV10-1; 8 bases line up with TRBD1. V gave up 6 bases and J gave up 4 bases; unmatched junction bases: 5. The CDR3 length is 13 residues. The germline V gene encodes CDR1 WNHNN and CDR2 SYGVQD (reference sequence). CDR3 residues: CASSQGQGYEQYF. In DNA form, the CDR3 reads TGCGCCAGCAGCCAAGGACAGGGTTACGAGCAGTACTTC.

V and J are TRBV5-1 and TRBJ2-7, with 8 bases fitting TRBD1. The CDR3 spans 14 residues. Germline lookup yields CDR1 SGHRS and CDR2 YFSETQ. J was trimmed by 7 bases and V by 3 bases; bases with no gene match: 9. The DNA of the CDR3 is TGCGCCAGCAGCTCCCCGACAGGGGCGTTTGAGCAGTACTTC. Its protein is CASSSPTGAFEQYF. Drawing the rest from reference TRBV5-1 and TRBJ2-7, the complete variable domain is KAGVTQTPRYLIKTRGQQVTLSCSPISGHRSVSWYQQTPGQGLQFLFEYFSETQRNKGNFPGRFSGRQFSNSRSEMNVSTLELGDSALYLCASSSPTGAFEQYFGPGTRLTVT.

The chain uses TRBV19 and TRBJ1-5; D is uncertain. Trimming took 5 bases from V and 4 from J, leaving 12 bases between them. Germline V gene sequence: CDR1 LNHDA, CDR2 SQIVND (reference sequence). The CDR3 has 14 residues. The CDR3 is CASSASSRNQPQHF. As DNA, the CDR3 is TGTGCCAGTAGTGCCTCCAGCCGGAATCAGCCCCAGCATTTT.

V and J are TRBV5-4 and TRBJ1-4, with 7 nucleotides matching TRBD1. The germline V gene encodes CDR1 SGHNT and CDR2 YYREEE (reference sequence). V trimming: 0 bases; J trimming: 4 bases; junction bases outside the gene matches: 0. The CDR3 is 14 residues long. DNA for the CDR3: TGTGCCAGCAGCTTGGACAGGGGTAATGAAAAACTGTTTTTT. It encodes CASSLDRGNEKLFF.

The chain's CDR3 is CASSQNTDTQYF. The DNA for the CDR3 is TGTGCCAGTAGTCAGAACACAGATACGCAGTATTTT. The V and J genes are TRBV19 and TRBJ2-3; D is ambiguous. Per the germline V gene, CDR1 is LNHDA and CDR2 is SQIVND (reference sequence). The CDR3 has 12 residues. Deletions cut 5 bases from V and 2 bases from J, with 5 bases between.

This clone has just one count. The gene calls are TRBV11-3 and TRBJ2-1; TRBD2 aligns across 10 bases. The CDR3 sequence is 14 residues long. V lost 2 bases to trimming and J lost 9 bases; unmatched junction nucleotides: 4. Germline-derived CDR1 and CDR2 are SGHNT and YENEEA. The CDR3 sequence is CASSLSGGAGEQFF. CDR3 nucleotide sequence: TGTGCCAGCAGCTTAAGCGGGGGGGCGGGTGAGCAGTTCTTC.

V usage is TRBV7-9 and J usage is TRBJ1-1; D is perhaps TRBD1 (6 bases). V was pared by 4 bases and J by 3 bases, with 15 bases between. The germline gives CDR1 SEHNR, CDR2 FQNEAQ (reference sequence). CDR3 size: 15 residues. The CDR3 spells CASSYVGAADTEAFF. CDR3 bases: TGTGCCAGCAGCTACGTGGGGGCAGCGGACACTGAAGCTTTCTTT.